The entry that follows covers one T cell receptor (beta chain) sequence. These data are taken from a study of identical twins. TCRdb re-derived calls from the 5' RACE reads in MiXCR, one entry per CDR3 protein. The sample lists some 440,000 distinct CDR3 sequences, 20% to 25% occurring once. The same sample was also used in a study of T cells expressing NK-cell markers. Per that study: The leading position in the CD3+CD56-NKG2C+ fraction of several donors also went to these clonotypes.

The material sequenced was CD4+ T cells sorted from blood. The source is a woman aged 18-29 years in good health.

CDR3 coding DNA: TGTGCCGGTGCTGGGGGAACTCCTTCCTACGAGCAGTACTTC. It yields the protein CAGAGGTPSYEQYF. This chain joins TRBV10-3 and TRBJ2-7, with D possibly called TRBD1 or TRBD2 (5 bases each). V dropped 11 bases and J dropped 1 base, with 18 bases sitting between them. Per the germline V gene, CDR1 is ENHRY and CDR2 is SYGVKD. The CDR3 has 14 residues.